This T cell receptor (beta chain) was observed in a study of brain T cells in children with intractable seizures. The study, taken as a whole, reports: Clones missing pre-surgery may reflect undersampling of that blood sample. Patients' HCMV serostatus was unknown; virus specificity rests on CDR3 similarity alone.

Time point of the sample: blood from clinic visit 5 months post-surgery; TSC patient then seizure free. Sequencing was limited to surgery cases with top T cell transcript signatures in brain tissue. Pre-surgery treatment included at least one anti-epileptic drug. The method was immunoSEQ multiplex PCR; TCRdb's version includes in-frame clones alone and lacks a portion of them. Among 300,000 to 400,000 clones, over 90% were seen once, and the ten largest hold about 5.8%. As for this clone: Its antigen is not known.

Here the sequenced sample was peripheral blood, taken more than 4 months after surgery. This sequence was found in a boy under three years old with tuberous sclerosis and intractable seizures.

This CDR3 reads CASSLGQGFAEAFF. For the CDR3, the DNA is TGTGCCAGCAGCTTGGGACAGGGGTTCGCTGAAGCTTTCTTT. The chain combines TRBV7-2 with TRBJ1-1; 10 bases align to TRBD1. CDR1 SGHTA and CDR2 FQGNSA come from the germline V gene. V lost 3 bases and J lost 6; bases outside the gene matches: 4. CDR3 length: 14 residues.